This record looks at one T cell receptor (beta chain) sequence and its context. Its antigen is still unknown. There are no base qualities to consult, and no much larger clone falls within one base. The sample originates from a study of vaccination and CD4 T cells after COVID-19 (dated by TCRdb to 2022 to 2024). The study in broad terms: SARS-CoV-2 positivity had been established in the convalescent patients by nasal swab PCR, and mild disease was recorded in nine or ten of these patients and severe disease in one. Culture stimuli were overlapping spike peptide pools from SARS-CoV-2 and from the common cold coronaviruses HCoV-NL63, HCoV-OC43 and HCoV-229E. Post-COVID blood samples were collected from convalescent patients a median of approximately 93 days after diagnosis, with a range of roughly 30 to 161 days. Post-vaccine blood samples were obtained a median of about 70 days after the second vaccine dose, with a range of about 13 to 241 days. In the convalescent cohort there were six males and four females, among whom were two Hispanic individuals, seven Caucasians, two Asians and one multiracial person. In control cultures, a CEFX viral epitope pool was used as positive control, an HIV-1 Nef peptide pool was used as negative control, or no peptide was added. Participants got two doses of the Pfizer-BioNTech BNT162b2 vaccine (n=8) or two doses of the Moderna mRNA-1273 vaccine (n=2). In under 13 COVID-19 convalescent patients and a few infection-naive healthy vaccine recipients, researchers compared the spike-specific CD4+ TCR repertoire from before mRNA vaccination with the repertoire from after.

Its CDR3 holds 15 amino acids, cysteine through phenylalanine. This entry keeps only the CDR3 DNA: 45 bases, framed from base 1. According to the germline V gene (reference sequence), CDR1 reads DFQATT and CDR2 reads SNEGSKA. Trimming accounts for 1 base at V and 7 bases at J, while the number of junction bases matched to no gene is 7. Findings and caveats that apply to the study as a whole: Nearly all vaccine-specific clones in convalescent patients (304 of 307) were mono-reactive for SARS-CoV-2 spike rather than cross-reactive with common cold coronaviruses. Among the post-vaccine SARS-CoV-2-reactive clones in convalescent patients, a median about 87% showed up only after vaccination, which suggests vaccine-specific priming. Although the median number of SARS-CoV-2-reactive clonotypes went up from around 19 after infection to some 40 after vaccination, the increase was not significant. Relatively few convalescent patients were included in the study, and early timepoints after natural infection were not analyzed.

Sample treatment or condition, as interpreted from the label and publication: approximately 9-day PBMC culture with coronavirus spike peptide pools or control peptides (ViraFEST assay). The ViraFEST assay, used in the study, expanded antigen-specific T cells with peptide pools and then identified the expanded clonotypes through TCR sequencing. The convalescent patients' positive SARS-CoV-2 PCR tests were from March to December 2020, which was before the Alpha, Beta and Delta variants emerged in the United States. PBMCs were cultured at approximately 2.1 million per well in IMDM supplemented with around 5% human AB serum and approximately 10 IU/ml IL-2, with about 10 ug/ml peptide pools added. On days 3 and 7, half of the culture medium was replaced with fresh IL-2-containing medium. Once the cells had been in culture for approximately 10 days, the EasySep CD4+ T cell isolation kit was used to isolate CD4+ T cells by negative selection. Ficoll-Paque Plus gradient centrifugation was used to isolate PBMCs from whole blood, and the isolated PBMCs were then either used fresh or cryopreserved at -140C. Culture conditions were generally each tested in triplicate wells.

Libraries came from PCR. DNA from cultured CD4+ T cells underwent TCR sequencing with the Oncomine TCR Beta short-read assay at the Johns Hopkins FTIC core. The QIAamp micro DNA kit was used to extract genomic DNA from the cultured CD4+ T cells. The Oncomine TCR Beta libraries from cultured CD4+ T cells were pooled using unique dual indexes and then sequenced on an Illumina iSeq 100. On the authors' methods: Non-productive sequences were removed, and CDR3s that did not start with C, did not end with F or W, or were shorter than 7 amino acids were discarded. The MANAFEST web application was used to identify antigen-specific clonotypes by comparing peptide-stimulated wells against reference wells and other culture wells. An FDR below 0.05, an odds ratio above 5, and a productive frequency above 0.1% in at least two of three replicate wells were required for clones to be considered positive. A clonotype was classed as cross-reactive if the clonotype showed significant expansion both in SARS-CoV-2 spike wells and in at least one common cold coronavirus spike condition. Using R version 3.6.1, CDR3 homology was evaluated through Levenshtein distances (stringdist) along with unrooted phylogenetic trees (ape). The raw public reads went through TCRdb reprocessing: fastp at Q25, MiXCR clone calling, in-frame beta chains kept. One record per CDR3 amino acid sequence lists the most common genes and DNA. Here the V and J calls rest on TCRdb's processing, not on the authors' analysis. This sample gives about 19,000 distinct CDR3 sequences in total; about half of them show up just once. The ten biggest clones cover roughly 18% of the sample.

The sequence links TRBV20-1 to TRBJ2-1; TRBD2 matches 10 bases in the middle. The sample here was CD4+ T cells from blood, cultured in vitro, taken before SARS-CoV-2 vaccination. This clonotype originated in a human donor who had recovered from COVID-19. The CDR3 has the sequence CSARAGSGGRNEQFF. The nucleotide sequence reads TGCAGTGCTAGAGCTGGTAGCGGGGGGAGAAATGAGCAGTTCTTC.